This is a list of T cell receptor beta chains from one sample in a study of T cells in tumors after PD-1 blockade. This table comes from immunoSEQ multiplex PCR, and its TCRdb copy is limited to in-frame clones, with some not included. Of more than 8,000 clones in the sample, around 62% were seen once. Specimen: tumor tissue, collected after anti-PD-1 treatment. The receptors derive from a human donor with basal cell carcinoma. Each CDR3 is given without its conserved first and last residue.

V gene	CDR3 length	J gene	CDR3 protein
TRBV2	13	TRBJ1-1	ASSGGTGRDTEAF
TRBV6-4	12	TRBJ2-3	ASSPSGGWDTQY
TRBV24-1	12	TRBJ2-2	ATSRDQNTGELF
TRBV7-8	12	TRBJ2-1	ASSLPGQGNEQF
TRBV20-1	13	TRBJ2-7	SASIGRGANYEQY
TRBV30	11	TRBJ1-5	ASGQGGNQPQH
TRBV7-9	12	TRBJ1-1	ASSLGQSNTEAF
TRBV9	13	TRBJ2-3	ASSRLDSYTDTQY
TRBV4-1	14	TRBJ1-2	ASRPIWGVANYGYT
TRBV6-2/TRBV6-3	13	TRBJ1-2	ASSSAGGEYYGYT
TRBV7-3	14	-	ASSLIAGQGRNEQY
TRBV2	13	TRBJ2-7	ASSAGTDKTYEQY
TRBV5-1	12	TRBJ2-3	ASSLGAGGATQY
TRBV5-4	12	TRBJ1-2	ASSAGQEIYGYT
TRBV6-5	10	TRBJ1-2	ASKQTNYGYT
TRBV6-5	11	TRBJ1-2	ASTLTGGRGYT
TRBV19	16	TRBJ2-2	ASSMAQSDSPGSGELF
TRBV5-1	11	TRBJ2-3	ASTTRVADTQY
TRBV29-1	11	TRBJ1-5	SVVEFVGQPQH
TRBV9	11	TRBJ2-3	ASTRLDVDTQY
TRBV10-1	12	TRBJ2-3	ASSEGGSTDTQY
TRBV30	13	TRBJ2-5	AWREPGMGQETQY
TRBV5-6	12	TRBJ1-2	ASSPVGRDYGYT
TRBV5-1	11	TRBJ2-5	ASSLGVGQTQY
TRBV15	11	TRBJ2-5	ATSTHVGETQY
TRBV6-5	12	TRBJ1-1	ASRLTGRNTEAF
TRBV10-1	12	TRBJ2-3	ASSDRGLTDTQY
TRBV5-8	13	TRBJ2-1	ASPYRDSWSNEQF
TRBV5-1	11	TRBJ1-1	ASSPDLNTEAF
TRBV7-3	19	TRBJ1-5	ASSSPRRQGFFLDPNQPQH
TRBV19	12	TRBJ1-1	ASSRLDRGTEAF
TRBV6-5	12	TRBJ1-2	ASSYSSSYHGYT
TRBV28	15	TRBJ1-3	ASRGAEAGRSGNTIY
TRBV18	14	TRBJ1-1	ASSPDTGAGNTEAF
TRBV10-3	11	TRBJ1-4	AISESGLGALF
TRBV12-3/TRBV12-4	11	TRBJ1-1	ASRGGTEREAF
TRBV6-4	12	TRBJ1-4	ASSDSGFREKLF
TRBV7-8	13	TRBJ1-1	ASSLARGVFTEAF
TRBV6-2/TRBV6-3	12	TRBJ1-1	ASSYEDSYTEAF
TRBV7-9	14	TRBJ2-1	ASSKPLGGTDNEQF
TRBV3-1/TRBV3-2	11	TRBJ1-2	ASSQGMDYGYT
TRBV18	17	TRBJ2-2	ASSPRGTGNLANTGELF
TRBV6-5	13	TRBJ1-4	ASSPRRVTNEKLF
TRBV6-2/TRBV6-3	14	TRBJ2-2	ASSSSGGAGTGELF
TRBV7-7	13	TRBJ1-4	ASSKGGAGTEKLF
TRBV7-9	13	TRBJ1-3	ASSSLLTLRNTIY
TRBV5-1	15	TRBJ1-6	ASSLGDSHFGTSPLH
TRBV12-3/TRBV12-4	11	TRBJ1-5	ASRGQGHQPQH
TRBV9	13	TRBJ2-5	ASSVAGLAGETQY